The present T cell receptor (beta chain) was sequenced within a study of T cells after yellow fever vaccination. MiXCR was run by TCRdb on the 5' RACE reads, yielding one entry per CDR3 protein. The data show 510,000 or so distinct CDR3 sequences, less than 20% seen once. The ends lost 4 bases at V and 8 bases at J; junction bases unmatched: 11. Germline V CDR1 and CDR2: DFQATT, SNEGSKA (reference sequence). The CDR3 has 14 amino acids. The sample was PBMCs, taken 15 days after the yellow fever booster vaccination. The TCR originated in a man aged 30-40 years who received the YFV17D yellow fever vaccine. The gene calls are TRBV20-1 and TRBJ2-1; 7 bases map to TRBD2. The CDR3 protein is CSATRGGLAHEQFF. DNA for the CDR3: TGCAGTGCTACCCGGGGAGGGCTAGCGCATGAGCAGTTCTTC.